This T cell receptor (beta chain) originates from a study of T cell responses to AZD1222 COVID-19 vaccine. On this clone: The antigen remains undetermined.

General observations from the study: Per reports, nearly half of all spike-specific TCRs target regions that are unmutated in variants.

Libraries were prepared by immunoSEQ multiplex PCR; TCRdb keeps only in-frame clonotypes and omits some of them. This sample has roughly 140,000 clones; less than 90% occur once, and the top ten carry 6.9%. Trimming at V came to 7 bases and at J to 3 bases, leaving 9 bases not matched to a gene. The CDR3 runs to 15 residues. Looked up from germline, CDR1 is SGHRS and CDR2 is YFSETQ. The V gene is TRBV5-1, the J gene TRBJ2-5; 10 nucleotides match TRBD1. The starting material was peripheral blood, obtained after recovery from COVID-19. The sequence was collected from an adult who had recovered from COVID-19. CDR3 protein: CASRDQGQGEETQYF. DNA for the CDR3: TGCGCCAGCCGCGATCAAGGACAGGGGGAAGAGACCCAGTACTTC.